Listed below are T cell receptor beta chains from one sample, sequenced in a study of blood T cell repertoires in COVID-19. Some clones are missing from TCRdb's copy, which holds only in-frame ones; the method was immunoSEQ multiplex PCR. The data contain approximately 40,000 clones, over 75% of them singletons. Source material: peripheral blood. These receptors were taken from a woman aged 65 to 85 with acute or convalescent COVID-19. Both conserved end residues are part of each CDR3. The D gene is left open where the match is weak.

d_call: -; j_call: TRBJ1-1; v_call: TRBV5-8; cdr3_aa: CASSLTENTEAFF; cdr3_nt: TGTGCCAGCAGCCTCACAGAGAACACTGAAGCTTTCTTT
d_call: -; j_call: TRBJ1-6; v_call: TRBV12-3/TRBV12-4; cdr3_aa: CASGRGTNSPLHF; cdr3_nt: TGTGCCAGCGGCAGGGGTACTAATTCACCCCTCCACTTT
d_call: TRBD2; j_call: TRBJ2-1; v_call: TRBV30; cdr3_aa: CAWSLAGGNEQFF; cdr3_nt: TGTGCCTGGAGTCTAGCGGGAGGCAATGAGCAGTTCTTC
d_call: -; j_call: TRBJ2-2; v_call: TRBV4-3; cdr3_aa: CASSLWLANTGELFF; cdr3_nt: TGCGCCAGCAGCCTGTGGCTCGCGAACACCGGGGAGCTGTTTTTT
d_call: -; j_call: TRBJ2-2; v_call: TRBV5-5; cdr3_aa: CASSSRPVADTGELFF; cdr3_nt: TGTGCCAGCAGCTCCAGACCCGTAGCCGACACCGGGGAGCTGTTTTTT
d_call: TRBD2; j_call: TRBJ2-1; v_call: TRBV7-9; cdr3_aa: CASSLGAGGQDEQFF; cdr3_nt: TGTGCCAGCAGCTTAGGCGCGGGAGGGCAGGATGAGCAGTTCTTC
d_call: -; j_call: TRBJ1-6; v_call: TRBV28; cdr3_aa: CASSSPTGTNSPLHF; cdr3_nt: TGTGCCAGCAGTTCCCCGACAGGTACCAATTCACCCCTCCACTTT
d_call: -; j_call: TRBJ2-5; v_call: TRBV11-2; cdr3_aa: CASSPNYQETQYF; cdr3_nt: TGTGCCAGCAGCCCAAATTACCAAGAGACCCAGTACTTC
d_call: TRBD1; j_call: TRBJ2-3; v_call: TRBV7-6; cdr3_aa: CASSQQGQGLDTQYF; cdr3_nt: TGTGCCAGCAGCCAGCAAGGACAGGGCTTAGATACGCAGTATTTT
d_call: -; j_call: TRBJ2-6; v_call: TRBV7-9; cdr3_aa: CASTRSGANVLTF; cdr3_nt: TGTGCCAGCACGCGCTCTGGGGCCAACGTCCTGACTTTC
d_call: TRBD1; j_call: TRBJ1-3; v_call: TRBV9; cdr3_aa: CASSGRQGENTIYF; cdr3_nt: TGTGCCAGCAGCGGAAGACAGGGGGAGAACACCATATATTTT
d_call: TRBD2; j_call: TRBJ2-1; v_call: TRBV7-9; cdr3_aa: CASSSRAGGFSYNEQFF; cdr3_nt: TGTGCCAGCAGCTCCAGAGCGGGGGGATTCTCCTACAATGAGCAGTTCTTC